The 19 T cell receptor beta chains below all came from one sample that was sequenced in a study of memory CD4+ T cells and cytomegalovirus serostatus. The sort gate was single viable CD3+CD4+CD8-CD45RO+ cells for memory CD4+ T cells. Data came from immunoSEQ multiplex PCR; TCRdb stores just in-frame clones and leaves some out. This sample has under 80,000 clones, with around 78% found just once. Sequencing used memory CD4+ T cells from blood. Every receptor here comes from an adult in good health and CMV-seropositive.

This chain joins TRBV4-2 and TRBJ2-3; the D gene could be TRBD1 or TRBD2 (5 bases each). Germline V gene lookup returns CDR1 LGHNA and CDR2 YNFKEQ. V lost 0 bases and J 0 bases, leaving 10 bases between the germline ends. This CDR3 region has 16 residues. The chain's CDR3 is CASSQDSRGSTDTQYF. DNA for the CDR3: TGTGCCAGCAGCCAAGATTCGAGGGGTAGCACAGATACGCAGTATTTT.

V usage is TRBV30 and J usage is TRBJ1-6, with D perhaps matching TRBD1 (5 bases). V lost 7 bases to trimming and J lost 9 bases, with 19 bases between them. Germline V gene sequence: CDR1 GTSNPN, CDR2 SVGIG (reference sequence). The CDR3 spans 14 residues. CDR3 sequence reads: CASKSRQGGSPLHF. CDR3 sequence (DNA): TGTGCCTCGAAATCTAGGCAGGGCGGTTCACCCCTCCACTTT. The full variable domain, with the rest looked up from reference TRBV30 and TRBJ1-6, is SQTIHQWPATLVQPVGSPLSLECTVEGTSNPNLYWYRQAAGRGLQLLFYSVGIGQISSEVPQNLSASRPQDRQFILSSKKLLLSDSGFYLCASKSRQGGSPLHFGNGTRLTVT.

The V gene is TRBV28, the J gene TRBJ1-1, with a tentative D call TRBD1 (6 bases). V gave up 6 bases and J gave up 7 bases, with 12 bases separating them. From germline, CDR1 is MDHEN and CDR2 SYDVKM. This CDR3 spans 12 amino acids. In nucleotides, the CDR3 is TGTGCCAGCAGGTGGGGGGCGGGTGAAGCTTTCTTT. It encodes CASRWGAGEAFF.

The CDR3 loop reads CASRETGSLNEKLFF. The CDR3 nucleotides are TGTGCCAGCAGGGAGACAGGGAGCCTCAATGAAAAACTGTTTTTT. V and J are TRBV2 and TRBJ1-4; 7 positions agree with TRBD1. This CDR3 contains 15 residues. Germline V gene lookup returns CDR1 SNHLY and CDR2 FYNNEI. Losses at the gene ends were 6 bases for V and 5 bases for J; bases not matched to a gene: 9.

This clone has only a few counts. Other DNA sequences in this sample translate to the same CDR3. V is TRBV7-2 and J is TRBJ1-2; D ambiguous. V was shortened by 1 base and J by 4 bases, with 7 bases between the two germline ends. The CDR3 consists of 13 residues. CDR1 SGHTA and CDR2 FQGNSA come from the germline V gene. CDR3: CASSLGQIYGYTF. CDR3 coding DNA: TGTGCCAGCAGCTTAGGCCAGATCTATGGCTACACCTTC.

The rearrangement uses TRBV25-1 and TRBJ2-7; D is unresolved. The CDR3 runs to 11 residues. Germline V gene lookup returns CDR1 MGHDK and CDR2 SYGVNS. Trimming took 9 bases from V and 0 from J, leaving 6 bases between them. CDR3 in amino acids: CARRSSYEQYF. The CDR3 region has the DNA TGTGCCAGACGGTCCTCCTACGAGCAGTACTTC.

The chain combines TRBV9 with TRBJ1-3, with D perhaps matching TRBD1 (5 bases). CDR3 size: 16 residues. With 1 base removed from V and 4 bases from J, the gap between germline ends came to 15 bases. CDR1 and CDR2 from the germline V gene are SGDLS and YYNGEE. CDR3 sequence reads: CASSVSSDGGGNTIYF. CDR3 nucleotide sequence: TGTGCCAGCAGCGTATCGTCGGACGGGGGGGGAAACACCATATATTTT.

This chain joins TRBV4-3 and TRBJ1-1; no firm D call. Germline CDR1 reads LGHNA; CDR2 reads YSLEER. V dropped 3 bases and J dropped 4 bases, with 6 bases sitting between them. This CDR3 contains 12 residues. The CDR3: CASSHRSTEAFF. The CDR3 region has the DNA TGCGCCAGCAGCCACCGAAGCACTGAAGCTTTCTTT.

This clone occurred a few times. The chain joins TRBV7-9 to TRBJ1-5, with 8 bases aligning to TRBD1. CDR3 length equals 17 residues. Trimming at V came to 3 bases and at J to 8 bases, leaving 15 bases not matched to a gene. Looked up from germline, CDR1 is SEHNR and CDR2 is FQNEAQ (reference sequence). The DNA for the CDR3 is TGTGCCAGCAGCTTTAGTACAGGGGGGGCGTTTTGGGAGCCCCAGCATTTT. Encoded protein: CASSFSTGGAFWEPQHF.

The V call is TRBV27, the J call TRBJ1-2, with TRBD1 as a possible D gene (5 bases). Between the trimmed V and J ends, which lost 1 base and 8 bases, there was a span of 11 bases. Germline V CDR1 and CDR2: MNHEY, SMNVEV (reference sequence). There are 13 residues in the CDR3. The CDR3 DNA sequence: TGTGCCAGCAGTTTATTCGGGGGAATAGGCTACACCTTC. Amino acid sequence: CASSLFGGIGYTF.

This clone was counted only a few times. J is TRBJ2-2 and V is TRBV11-3; TRBD1 or TRBD2 may be the D gene (5 bases each). There are 12 residues in the CDR3. V was cut by 4 bases and J by 7 bases, with 7 bases left in between. Germline CDR1 SGHNT, CDR2 YENEEA. The CDR3 DNA follows: TGTGCCAGCAGCTCGAGGGGCGGGGAGCTGTTTTTT. It specifies CASSSRGGELFF.

To note about this clone: At one end, the junction sequence differs from germline, possibly due to a read error. The chain carries TRBV7-7 and TRBJ2-1, with 8 bases that match TRBD2. This CDR3 comprises 15 residues. Germline loops: CDR1 SSHAT, CDR2 FNYEAQ (reference sequence). This chain's CDR3 is CASSRSGGAYNEQFF. The CDR3 bases are TGTGCTAGCAGCCGAAGCGGGGGAGCCTACAATGAGCAGTTCTTC.

For the CDR3, the DNA is TGTGCCAGCAGCGCCGGGACTGCGCCGGGAACCCAGTACTTC. Translating it yields CASSAGTAPGTQYF. The chain carries TRBV5-4 and TRBJ2-5, with D possibly matching TRBD2 (6 bases). The CDR3 loop spans 14 amino acids. Looked up from germline, CDR1 is SGHNT and CDR2 is YYREEE (reference sequence). Trimming pared 4 bases from V and 8 bases from J, leaving 18 bases between. Supplemented by reference TRBV5-4 and TRBJ2-5, the full variable domain reads ETGVTQSPTHLIKTRGQQVTLRCSSQSGHNTVSWYQQALGQGPQFIFQYYREEENGRGNFPPRFSGLQFPNYSSELNVNALELDDSALYLCASSAGTAPGTQYFGPGTRLLVL.

V is TRBV19 and J is TRBJ1-6, with D possibly being TRBD1 (5 bases). V lost 4 bases and J lost 7, with 17 bases in between. Germline V gives CDR1 LNHDA, CDR2 SQIVND (reference sequence). There are 16 residues in the CDR3. CDR3 in DNA: TGTGCCAGTAGTACCCGGGGGTCGGTTTACAATTCACCCCTCCACTTT. The encoded protein is CASSTRGSVYNSPLHF.

This clone was detected once. The chain couples TRBV2 to TRBJ2-1; D uncertain. Germline V CDR1 and CDR2: SNHLY, FYNNEI. The length of the CDR3 is 12 residues. Trimming left V 3 bases short and J 7 bases short, with 7 bases between. CDR3 in DNA: TGTGCCAGCAGTGACTATTCTAATGAGCAGTTCTTC. Protein product: CASSDYSNEQFF. Filled out from reference TRBV2 and TRBJ2-1, the complete variable domain reads EPEVTQTPSHQVTQMGQEVILRCVPISNHLYFYWYRQILGQKVEFLVSFYNNEISEKSEIFDDQFSVERPDGSNFTLKIRSTKLEDSAMYFCASSDYSNEQFFGPGTRLTVL.

The V gene is TRBV4-3, the J gene TRBJ2-2; D unclear. Trimming cost V 0 bases and J 3 bases, with 11 bases left between them. CDR3 length: 16 amino acids. Germline lookup yields CDR1 LGHNA and CDR2 YSLEER. The CDR3 spells CASSQEKGPYTGELFF. For the CDR3, the DNA is TGCGCCAGCAGCCAAGAAAAAGGGCCTTACACCGGGGAGCTGTTTTTT.

This clone was picked up one time. The rearrangement uses TRBV6-6 and TRBJ1-1, with TRBD1 matching 7 bases. V lost 5 bases and J lost 5; bases outside the gene matches: 8. Germline CDR1 and CDR2: MNHNY and SVGAGI (reference sequence). CDR3 length: 14 residues. This CDR3 is CASSPGGVGTEAFF. The CDR3 DNA follows: TGTGCCAGCAGTCCAGGGGGAGTAGGGACTGAAGCTTTCTTT.

This chain uses TRBV28 with TRBJ1-3; no definite D call. Trimming stripped 5 bases from V and 0 bases from J, with 11 bases between. Germline V gives CDR1 MDHEN, CDR2 SYDVKM. The CDR3 sequence is 15 residues long. The CDR3 coding sequence is TGTGCCAGCAGTCCCGGACGGATCTCTGGAAACACCATATATTTT. Translation: CASSPGRISGNTIYF.

This sequence joins TRBV25-1 and TRBJ2-7, with 7 nucleotides matching TRBD1. Germline CDR1 reads MGHDK; CDR2 reads SYGVNS. This CDR3 region has 14 residues. Unmatched junction bases numbered 4, after V lost 2 bases and J lost 3 bases. CDR3 bases: TGTGCCAGCAGTGAACAGGGGGTGGGCTACGAGCAGTACTTC. Residues: CASSEQGVGYEQYF.